This TCR beta chain appears in the sequencing data of a study of cytomegalovirus exposure and HLA in healthy donors. Study-wide background: Falling in the Caucasian-associated ancestry cluster were about 80% of 350 to 400 genotyped donors.

The CDR3 totals 16 residues. After removal of 0 bases from V and 5 bases from J, the junction contained 8 bases not matched to a gene. Germline V lookup: CDR1 SGDLS, CDR2 YYNGEE. The PCR employed 60 Vbeta primers together with 13 Jbeta primers. In the study's own analysis: The authors later counted roughly 87 million unique TCR beta chains, 9.5 million to 11 million of them shared. Produced via immunoSEQ multiplex PCR; TCRdb's table is partial and in-frame only. D and trimming were read from the DNA, whereas the V and J calls and clone size are those reported in that table. The table records approximately 140,000 clones, 61% of them present only once.

Material: PBMCs. This receptor was obtained from a male donor in good health and CMV-seronegative. The chain joins TRBV9 to TRBJ2-5; 9 nucleotides agree with TRBD2. As DNA, the CDR3 is TGTGCCAGCAGCGTAGAGGGCGGGGGGGCTGGGGAGACCCAGTACTTC. Residues: CASSVEGGGAGETQYF.